This T cell receptor (beta chain) was retrieved from a study of T cells in localized non-small cell lung cancer. V dropped 0 bases and J dropped 2 bases, with 5 bases sitting between them. This CDR3 spans 14 amino acids. CDR1 SGHDT and CDR2 YYEEEE come from the germline V gene. Libraries were prepared by immunoSEQ multiplex PCR; TCRdb keeps only in-frame clonotypes and omits some of them. This table holds 53,000 or so clones, roughly nine tenths found once. Points from the study as a whole: Higher adjacent-lung clonality was associated with shorter survival. Because researchers sequenced only one region of the tumor, heterogeneity is still possible. Turning up in adjacent lung were a median 57 of the top 100 tumor clones. Among the tissues sampled, uninvolved adjacent lung had the highest T cell clonality, above tumor.

Worth noting for this clone: Its antigen is currently unknown.

The chain joins TRBV5-6 to TRBJ2-2; D gene unclear. The input for sequencing was peripheral blood, taken before any cancer treatment. The origin of this receptor is a man between 40 and 69 years old with stage I lung adenocarcinoma. The DNA of the CDR3 is TGTGCCAGCAGCTTGGGACATAACACCGGGGAGCTGTTTTTT. Translated, it gives CASSLGHNTGELFF.